Each of the 10 T cell receptor beta chains below was sequenced from the same sample in a study of shared T cell receptors in the human thymus. Here immunoSEQ multiplex PCR was the method, and the copy in TCRdb shows in-frame clones only, minus some. The table shows just under 550,000 clones, with about 84% occurring only once. Another study also made use of these data, one on human thymus T cells.

Sequences were obtained from thymocytes. Receptors originate from a boy less than two years old with a congenital heart defect.

The J gene is TRBJ1-5, the V gene TRBV28, with 11 bases fitting TRBD1. From germline, CDR1 is MDHEN and CDR2 SYDVKM. This CDR3 comprises 21 residues. J gave up 0 bases and V 0 bases, and 13 bases lay outside the gene matches. Here the CDR3 reads CASSLCRSGQGERDSNQPQHF. As DNA, the CDR3 is TGTGCCAGCAGTTTATGTCGTTCGGGACAGGGGGAAAGAGATAGCAATCAGCCCCAGCATTTT.

The chain carries TRBV19 and TRBJ2-1; 8 nucleotides line up with TRBD2. The V gene's germline CDR1 is LNHDA and CDR2 SQIVND (reference sequence). The CDR3 consists of 14 residues. The trim removed 7 bases at V and 3 bases at J, leaving 5 bases unmatched. This chain's CDR3 is CASKVLADYNEQFF. Here the CDR3 DNA reads TGTGCCAGTAAGGTACTAGCGGACTACAATGAGCAGTTCTTC.

V gene TRBV7-2 combines with J gene TRBJ2-1, with 12 bases identical to TRBD2. The CDR3 sequence is 17 residues long. The trim removed 1 base at V and 2 bases at J, leaving 3 bases unmatched. Germline assignment: CDR1 SGHTA and CDR2 FQGNSA. The CDR3 nucleotides read TGTGCCAGCAGCTTAGTCCTAGCGGGAGGGGCCTACAATGAGCAGTTCTTC. Protein sequence: CASSLVLAGGAYNEQFF.

The genes are TRBV6-4 and TRBJ2-5; 9 bases are shared with TRBD1. The J call is doubtful: the DNA matches TRBJ2-7 better. Germline V gives CDR1 MRHNA, CDR2 SNTAGT. This CDR3 region has 15 residues. CDR3 nucleotides: TGTGCCAGCAGTGGCAGGGACAGGGCTCCCTCCGAGCAGTACTTC. It specifies CASSGRDRAPSEQYF.

The chain recombines TRBV12-5 with TRBJ2-5, with D unclear. The CDR3 length is 14 residues. Trimming pared 0 bases from V and 2 bases from J, leaving 7 bases between. Germline V gene data show CDR1 as LGHNT and CDR2 as FRNRAP. Written as DNA, the CDR3 is TGTGCTAGTGGTTTGGTACTTGAGCAAGAGACCCAGTACTTC. This sequence encodes CASGLVLEQETQYF. The whole variable domain, remainder taken from reference TRBV12-5 and TRBJ2-5, is DARVTQTPRHKVTEMGQEVTMRCQPILGHNTVFWYRQTMMQGLELLAYFRNRAPLDDSGMPKDRFSAEMPDATLATLKIQPSEPRDSAVYFCASGLVLEQETQYFGPGTRLLVL.

This chain links TRBV15 with TRBJ2-1; 11 nucleotides agree with TRBD2. This CDR3 comprises 17 residues. CDR1 and CDR2 (germline): LNHNV, YYDKDF (reference sequence). Trimming removed 3 bases from V and 0 bases from J; junction bases left unmatched: 4. Here the CDR3 reads CATSSVTSGGSYNEQFF. The CDR3 DNA follows: TGTGCCACCAGCAGCGTAACTAGCGGGGGCTCCTACAATGAGCAGTTCTTC.

This chain uses TRBV7-8 with TRBJ2-1; D unresolved. The CDR3 loop spans 15 amino acids. The V and J ends lost 4 bases and 0 bases respectively, with 10 bases between them. Germline V lookup: CDR1 SGHVS, CDR2 FQNEAQ. The CDR3 loop is CASSSSTSSYNEQFF. The CDR3 DNA reads TGTGCCAGCAGCTCGTCTACCTCCTCCTACAATGAGCAGTTCTTC.

As DNA, the CDR3 is TGTGCCAGCAGCCCGGGTGTCGATAGCGGGAGTCCCCACAATGAGCAGTTCTTC. Translating gives CASSPGVDSGSPHNEQFF. This chain connects TRBV11-3 to TRBJ2-1; TRBD2 matches 9 bases. After removal of 5 bases from V and 5 bases from J, the junction contained 16 bases not matched to a gene. Germline-derived CDR1 and CDR2 are SGHNT and YENEEA. This CDR3 is 18 amino acids long.

This chain links TRBV10-3 with TRBJ2-3; 9 nucleotides align to TRBD2. CDR3 length: 16 amino acids. Germline assignment: CDR1 ENHRY and CDR2 SYGVKD. V lost 7 bases, J lost 4 bases, and 12 bases stayed unmatched. The CDR3 region has the DNA TGTGCCATCACTAGTCCGCGGGAGGGCCGTCCAGATACGCAGTATTTT. Translation gives CAITSPREGRPDTQYF.

This chain connects TRBV6-1 to TRBJ2-5, with D perhaps matching TRBD1 (6 bases). The V end lost 0 bases, the J end lost 1 base, and 9 bases lay between the germline ends. The CDR3 spans 15 residues. Germline CDR1 MNHNS, CDR2 SASEGT. DNA of the CDR3: TGTGCCAGCAGTGAAGCACCGACAGGCCAAGAGACCCAGTACTTC. Translating it yields CASSEAPTGQETQYF.